This entry concerns a single T cell receptor beta chain. The data belong to a study of technical replicates of blood from a handful of donors. The CDR3 is made up of 15 amino acids. V shed 4 bases and J 4 bases; nucleotides not matched to a gene: 8. CDR1 SGHRS and CDR2 YFSETQ come from the germline V gene. Data came from immunoSEQ multiplex PCR; TCRdb stores just in-frame clones and leaves some out. The table lists about 80,000 clones, around 96% of them singletons. The chain has TRBV5-1 and TRBJ1-1, with 9 bases matching TRBD1. The specimen sequenced was T cells isolated from PBMCs. This clonotype was obtained from a human donor in good health. The CDR3 DNA sequence: TGCGCCAGCAGCATCACCGGGACAGGGTTCACTGAAGCTTTCTTT. Translated, it gives CASSITGTGFTEAFF.